This is a list of T cell receptor beta chains from one sample in a study of blood T cell repertoires in COVID-19. Only in-frame clones appear in the TCRdb table, and some are missing; sequencing was by immunoSEQ multiplex PCR. Of more than 85,000 clones listed, roughly 76% were seen once; the top ten hold around 8%. The sample consisted of peripheral blood. Source of these receptors: a woman in her sixties or seventies with acute or convalescent COVID-19. Each CDR3 is given with its conserved first and last residue. The D gene is left open where the match is weak. Clone size appears in some rows only: once, few, many, or a class for an expanded clone.

v_call,d_call,clone_size,j_call,cdr3_length,cdr3_aa,cdr3_nt
TRBV4-2,TRBD2,once,TRBJ2-3,19,CASSQDRQRGIRSTDTQYF,TGTGCCAGCAGCCAAGATCGTCAGCGGGGAATCCGTAGCACAGATACGCAGTATTTT
TRBV18,TRBD1,NA,TRBJ1-1,14,CASSRMGQGFGAFF,TGTGCCAGCTCACGGATGGGACAGGGGTTCGGAGCTTTCTTT
TRBV7-2,NA,NA,TRBJ1-5,15,CASSLEGVSNQPQHF,TGTGCCAGCAGCTTAGAGGGGGTCAGCAATCAGCCCCAGCATTTT
TRBV29-1,NA,few,TRBJ1-1,13,CSVEAAGRTEAFF,TGCAGCGTTGAAGCAGCAGGAAGGACTGAAGCTTTCTTT
TRBV5-5,NA,NA,TRBJ2-3,14,CASSQGSPPDTQYF,TGTGCCAGCAGCCAAGGGAGTCCCCCAGATACGCAGTATTTT
TRBV27,TRBD1,NA,TRBJ1-5,14,CASSLDRGNQPQHF,TGTGCCAGCAGTTTAGACAGGGGAAATCAGCCCCAGCATTTT
TRBV6-4,TRBD1,NA,TRBJ1-1,14,CASRGQGGNTEAFF,TGTGCCAGCAGGGGACAGGGAGGGAACACTGAAGCTTTCTTT
TRBV2,NA,NA,TRBJ1-1,12,CASSYAGLEAFF,TGTGCCAGCAGTTATGCAGGGCTTGAAGCTTTCTTT
TRBV28,NA,few,TRBJ2-7,10,CASQGYEQYF,TGTGCCAGCCAGGGCTACGAGCAGTACTTC
TRBV5-5,NA,NA,TRBJ1-4,15,CASSAYREANEKLFF,TGTGCCAGCAGCGCCTACAGGGAAGCTAATGAAAAACTGTTTTTT
TRBV5-1,TRBD1,NA,TRBJ2-1,17,CASSSQDIPGQRKEQFF,TGCGCCAGCAGCTCTCAAGATATACCGGGACAGAGGAAAGAGCAGTTCTTC
TRBV12-5,NA,NA,TRBJ1-2,13,CASGIQTDYGYTF,TGTGCTAGTGGTATCCAGACAGACTATGGCTACACCTTC
TRBV5-1,TRBD1,NA,TRBJ2-1,18,CASSLWTGGTLSYNEQFF,TGCGCCAGCAGCTTGTGGACAGGGGGAACTCTCTCCTACAATGAGCAGTTCTTC
TRBV4-2,NA,NA,TRBJ2-7,13,CASSQAGTPEQYF,TGTGCCAGCAGCCAAGCCGGTACCCCAGAGCAGTACTTC
TRBV18,NA,few,TRBJ2-7,14,CASSPLTSSYEQYF,TGTGCCAGCTCACCCCTCACGAGCTCCTACGAGCAGTACTTC
TRBV7-2,NA,NA,TRBJ1-6,16,CASRDRRTELNSPLHF,TGTGCCAGCAGAGATCGAAGGACAGAACTTAATTCACCCCTCCACTTT
TRBV2,NA,NA,TRBJ1-5,15,CASSEAIGGREPQHF,TGTGCCAGCAGTGAAGCGATCGGGGGAAGGGAGCCCCAGCATTTT
TRBV21-1,NA,few,TRBJ2-7,14,CASSIAGGPYEQYF,TGTGCCAGCAGTATAGCGGGGGGGCCCTACGAGCAGTACTTC
TRBV19,TRBD1,NA,TRBJ2-3,15,CASSSGQGDTDTQYF,TGTGCCAGTAGTAGCGGACAGGGGGACACAGATACGCAGTATTTT
TRBV7-3,TRBD1,NA,TRBJ1-1,13,CASSLLGQPAVFF,TGTGCCAGCAGCCTACTGGGACAGCCCGCGGTTTTCTTT
TRBV28,NA,NA,TRBJ1-1,12,CASRTTLSEAFF,TGTGCCAGCCGAACCACTTTATCTGAAGCTTTCTTT
TRBV5-1,TRBD1,few,TRBJ2-1,13,CASSLDREVSEFF,TGCGCCAGCAGTCTGGACAGGGAAGTTAGTGAGTTCTTC
TRBV24-1,TRBD1,NA,TRBJ2-3,13,CATSDYQGVKVDF,TGTGCCACCAGTGATTACCAGGGGGTTAAGGTGGATTTT
TRBV6-5,NA,NA,TRBJ1-3,12,CASTEAGNTIYF,TGTGCCAGCACCGAGGCTGGAAACACCATATATTTT
TRBV30,NA,few,TRBJ1-5,11,CAGTKNQPQHF,TGTGCCGGGACAAAAAATCAGCCCCAGCATTTT
TRBV12-3/TRBV12-4,NA,few,TRBJ1-1,12,CASSWARGEAFF,TGTGCCAGCAGTTGGGCCCGAGGGGAAGCTTTCTTT
TRBV2,TRBD1,NA,TRBJ1-5,15,CASKPGTGGNQPQHF,TGTGCCAGCAAGCCTGGGACAGGGGGCAATCAGCCCCAGCATTTT
TRBV2,NA,NA,TRBJ1-2,11,CASTPEYGYTF,TGTGCCAGCACTCCTGAGTATGGCTACACCTTC
TRBV5-8,NA,few,TRBJ1-5,17,CASSFASRAYSNQPQHF,TGTGCCAGCAGCTTCGCGAGCAGGGCTTATAGCAATCAGCCCCAGCATTTT
TRBV11-1,TRBD1,NA,TRBJ1-1,14,CASRQTGYRAEAFF,TGTGCCAGCAGACAGACAGGGTATCGTGCTGAAGCTTTCTTT
TRBV9,TRBD1,once,TRBJ1-1,16,CASSRDRGKGDTEAFF,TGTGCCAGCAGCCGGGACAGGGGGAAGGGGGACACTGAAGCTTTCTTT
TRBV6-5,NA,NA,TRBJ1-5,14,CASSNRDNNQPQHF,TGTGCCAGCAGTAACCGGGACAACAATCAGCCCCAGCATTTT
TRBV6-5,TRBD1,NA,TRBJ1-5,13,CASTPGQGNWWHF,TGTGCCAGCACACCGGGACAGGGGAATTGGTGGCATTTT
TRBV5-1,TRBD2,once,TRBJ2-1,18,CASSLFLLRAGGRSEQFF,TGCGCCAGCAGCTTGTTCTTGTTAAGAGCGGGGGGGCGTTCTGAGCAGTTCTTC
TRBV2,TRBD1,once,TRBJ2-1,15,CASSPGAGGLNEQFF,TGTGCCAGCAGCCCTGGGGCAGGGGGATTGAATGAGCAGTTCTTC
TRBV6-6,TRBD2,NA,TRBJ2-3,18,CASSPGILARGITDTQYF,TGTGCCAGCAGTCCAGGGATTTTAGCGCGGGGGATCACAGATACGCAGTATTTT
TRBV4-2,TRBD1,NA,TRBJ1-2,16,CASSPAGGSRRGGYTF,TGTGCCAGCAGCCCTGCAGGGGGCAGTCGAAGGGGTGGCTACACCTTC
TRBV9,TRBD2,NA,TRBJ2-5,14,CASSATSGDETQYF,TGTGCCAGCAGCGCGACTAGCGGGGATGAGACCCAGTACTTC
TRBV27,NA,NA,TRBJ1-2,14,CASRDADRPYGYTF,TGTGCCAGCAGAGACGCCGACAGGCCTTATGGCTACACCTTC
TRBV7-3,TRBD1,few,TRBJ2-2,15,CASSSYRGQGGELFF,TGTGCCAGCAGCTCCTACAGGGGGCAGGGAGGGGAGCTGTTTTTT
TRBV29-1,TRBD1,NA,TRBJ1-2,17,CSVYDGTGGHTNYGYTF,TGCAGCGTTTACGACGGGACAGGGGGTCACACTAACTATGGCTACACCTTC
TRBV9,NA,NA,TRBJ1-1,14,CASSPLIHSTEAFF,TGTGCCAGCAGCCCACTGATCCATAGCACTGAAGCTTTCTTT
TRBV6-6,NA,NA,TRBJ1-5,13,CASIPTGAKVQHF,TGTGCCAGCATCCCGACGGGAGCGAAGGTCCAGCATTTT
TRBV5-1,TRBD1,NA,TRBJ1-3,17,CASSQAGTVSSGNTIYF,TGCGCCAGCAGCCAAGCCGGGACAGTGAGCTCTGGAAACACCATATATTTT
TRBV6-4,NA,NA,TRBJ2-1,15,CASSDRGARTNEQFF,TGTGCCAGCAGTGATCGGGGGGCGCGTACGAATGAGCAGTTCTTC
TRBV11-2,TRBD2,NA,TRBJ2-3,17,CASSLGLAGTSTDTQYF,TGTGCCAGCAGCTTAGGACTAGCGGGGACCAGCACAGATACGCAGTATTTT